This T cell receptor (beta chain) originates from a study of T-cell memory formation after mild COVID-19 listed by TCRdb under 2021. General notes on the study: TCR sequence clusters from the two donors were largely donor specific. In two donors, T-cell clones that expanded and contracted after mild COVID-19 were followed by sequencing TCRalpha and TCRbeta repertoires longitudinally. The cohort comprised two young, previously healthy adult volunteers, one female and one male. The investigation overall reported the following: The study covered only a couple of mild cases, and larger cohorts including severe cases with pre-infection samples were considered necessary. Some responding clones were found in pre-infection memory, which suggests that pre-existing cross-reactive memory T cells took part in the SARS-CoV-2 response. Contracting CD4+ clones turned up mainly in the CM and EM memory subsets, whereas EMRA was where CD8+ clones were enriched. SARS-CoV-2 specificity was not confirmed for the second-wave clones peaking on day 37. From day 15 to 85, contracting clones showed balanced CD4/CD8 phenotypes, whereas a second wave of clones that expanded from day 15 to 37 leaned towards CD4+.

This clonotype was detected only once. Its antigen is still unknown. The sample holds no much larger clone one base away, and base qualities are not on file. Ficoll-Paque density gradient centrifugation was used to isolate PBMCs. The listed sequencing device is Illumina NovaSeq 6000. cDNA libraries for TCRalpha and TCRbeta were prepared by 5'RACE using constant-segment primers, with sample barcodes and unique molecular identifiers added. RNA was extracted from every sample with Trizol reagent. The libraries were amplified in two PCR steps, and the second step added a second sample barcode and Illumina TruSeq adapters. Libraries were sequenced on an Illumina NovaSeq with 2 x 150 bp paired-end reads. Turning to the authors' computational methods: The reads were demultiplexed and collapsed into UMI-guided consensus sequences using migec v1.2.7. Using mixcr v2.1.11, UMI consensuses were aligned to TRA and TRB V and J templates and then assembled into clonotypes. Clonotypes were classified as expanded or contracted when called significant by both edgeR and NoisET, with noise models trained on biological replicates. For edgeR calls, a false discovery rate-adjusted p below 0.01 and a log2 fold-change threshold of 1 were applied. As an exploratory analysis of dynamics, max-normalized trajectories of the 1000 most abundant clonotypes were examined with PCA combined with hierarchical clustering. Separately sequenced CD4+ and CD8+ repertoires were used to assign a CD4 or CD8 phenotype to each responding clone. TCRdb reran the public reads through fastp at Q25 and MiXCR, keeping productive beta chains. Rows matching on CDR3 protein sequence are summarized as one entry with the most common DNA and genes. Here the V and J calls rest on TCRdb's processing, not on the authors' analysis. The sample has fewer than 450,000 distinct CDR3 sequences on record, roughly 24% of them singletons. The ten largest clones take up 8.5% to 10% of the sample.

CDR1 and CDR2, looked up from the germline V gene, are SGHAT and FQNNGV. The V end loses 2 bases and the J end loses 6 bases, and a stretch of 7 bases separates them. Counted from cysteine to phenylalanine, this CDR3 has 13 amino acids. CDR3 DNA only is kept here, 39 bases in frame from base 1. The sample was PBMCs or a T cell subset sorted from them (not recorded which). The TCR comes from an adult woman who had mild COVID-19 (a few samples of this study predate the infection). The sample titles of this study are shuffled in the database, so cell type and time point are left out; the donor was told from shared clones. The rearranged segments are TRBV11-2 and TRBJ2-2, with the D gene not clear enough to name. The CDR3 in this case is CASSLNIAGELFF. The DNA reads as follows: TGTGCCAGCAGCTTAAATATCGCCGGGGAGCTGTTTTTT.